The present T cell receptor (beta chain) was sequenced within a study of CD8+CD57+ T cells in acquired aplastic anemia. Germline V gene data show CDR1 as SNHLY and CDR2 as FYNNEI. The junction had 12 bases not matched to a gene; V was cut back by 8 bases and J by 6 bases. The CDR3 has 16 residues. This clonotype has a count of ten or more. Patients chosen for sequencing had CD8+CD57+ cells that had expanded, as shown by flow cytometry. TCR beta VDJ and CDR3 profiling used genomic DNA as template. Each CDR3 protein is one row after TCRdb ran MiXCR on the reads. The profile shows 300,000 or so distinct CDR3 sequences, around three fifths of them singletons.

Sequencing was done on a sample of sorted CD4+, CD8+, or CD8+CD57+ T cells (not recorded which) from PBMCs. The V and J genes are TRBV2 and TRBJ2-7, with 14 bases that match TRBD2. This sequence was found in a human donor with aplastic anemia. CDR3 residues: CASQDQTSGRGREQYF. The CDR3 DNA sequence: TGTGCCAGCCAAGATCAGACTAGCGGGAGGGGTCGCGAGCAGTACTTC.